A single sample gave rise to the 20 T cell receptor beta chains below, sequenced in a study of cytomegalovirus exposure and HLA in healthy donors (dated by TCRdb to 2015 to 2018). The library was obtained by the immunoSEQ multiplex PCR assay. For the multiplex PCR, a mixture combining 60 forward primers for TCR Vbeta segments and 13 reverse primers for TCR Jbeta segments was used. TCRdb stores this immuneACCESS table with in-frame sequences only. Part of the clones is absent; in the studies checked, under half of the shortfall reflects unresolved V genes, and no reason is known for the rest. Present in this sample are 150,000 to 200,000 clones, about 79% of which were seen just once. Over 2% of the sample is taken by the ten largest. The sample consisted of PBMCs. All receptors derive from a woman in her forties or fifties in good health and CMV-seronegative.

The gene calls are TRBV11-2 and TRBJ2-7; no clear D gene. This CDR3 has 14 residues. V was clipped by 4 bases and J by 0 bases, with 10 bases between them. Germline V lookup: CDR1 SGHAT, CDR2 FQNNGV. The CDR3 nucleotides read TGTGCCAGCAGCTCCATTAAGAGCTCCTACGAGCAGTACTTC. Translated: CASSSIKSSYEQYF.

The genes are TRBV27 and TRBJ2-5; 10 bases fit TRBD1. Germline V gene sequence: CDR1 MNHEY, CDR2 SMNVEV (reference sequence). V shed 4 bases and J 4 bases; nucleotides not matched to a gene: 6. This CDR3 has 15 residues. This chain's CDR3 is CASSSGTGVLETQYF. As DNA, the CDR3 is TGTGCCAGCAGTTCAGGGACAGGGGTTTTAGAGACCCAGTACTTC.

This clone was counted only a few times. The V and J genes are TRBV18 and TRBJ2-3; D possibly corresponds to TRBD1 (5 bases). CDR1 is KGHSH and CDR2 is LQKENI in the germline V gene. This CDR3 is 18 amino acids long. Trimming removed 2 bases from V and 0 bases from J, with 18 bases in between. DNA of the CDR3: TGTGCCAGCTCACCATCCCCGCTCGGCAGGGCTAGCACAGATACGCAGTATTTT. Translation gives CASSPSPLGRASTDTQYF.

The J gene is TRBJ2-2, the V gene TRBV7-2, with a weak D call TRBD2 (7 bases). Trimming stripped 5 bases from V and 6 bases from J, with 13 bases between. CDR3 length equals 14 residues. Germline CDR1 SGHTA, CDR2 FQGNSA. CDR3 protein: CASSVGGGAGELFF. The CDR3 DNA reads as TGTGCCAGCAGCGTTGGAGGGGGGGCCGGGGAGCTGTTTTTT. The full variable domain, with the rest looked up from reference TRBV7-2 and TRBJ2-2, is GAGVSQSPSNKVTEKGKDVELRCDPISGHTALYWYRQSLGQGLEFLIYFQGNSAPDKSGLPSDRFSAERTGGSVSTLTIQRTQQEDSAVYLCASSVGGGAGELFFGEGSRLTVL.

This chain uses TRBV19 with TRBJ2-1; no clear D. Per germline, CDR1 LNHDA and CDR2 SQIVND (reference sequence). This CDR3 region has 15 residues. The ends were cut back, 5 bases at V and 0 bases at J, with 11 bases in the middle. In nucleotides, the CDR3 is TGTGCCAGTAGTCCAACAACAAACTCCTACAATGAGCAGTTCTTC. Its translation: CASSPTTNSYNEQFF.

The chain carries TRBV5-8 and TRBJ2-3; no firm D call. The CDR3 contains 14 residues. Trimming removed 1 base at V and 5 bases at J, with 11 bases between. Looked up from germline, CDR1 is SGHTS and CDR2 is YDEGEE. CDR3 in amino acids: CASSLPPLRDTQYF. The CDR3 DNA reads TGTGCCAGCAGCTTGCCCCCGCTTAGAGATACGCAGTATTTT.

The chain joins TRBV6-5 to TRBJ1-2, with 8 bases identical to TRBD1. V lost 9 bases to trimming and J lost 5 bases; unmatched junction nucleotides: 14. The CDR3 spans 15 residues. Germline V CDR1 and CDR2: MNHEY, SVGAGI. CDR3 region: CASNKSRGRGYGYTF. The CDR3 DNA follows: TGTGCCAGTAATAAGAGCAGGGGGCGAGGTTATGGCTACACCTTC.

The chain combines TRBV5-4 with TRBJ2-7, with D perhaps TRBD2 (6 bases). V was clipped by 0 bases and J by 2 bases, with 12 bases between them. In germline, CDR1 is SGHNT, CDR2 YYREEE (reference sequence). The CDR3 totals 15 residues. CDR3 sequence reads: CASSLGRERPYEQYF. The CDR3 bases are TGTGCCAGCAGCTTGGGACGGGAGAGGCCCTACGAGCAGTACTTC. Complete variable domain (other parts from reference TRBV5-4 and TRBJ2-7): ETGVTQSPTHLIKTRGQQVTLRCSSQSGHNTVSWYQQALGQGPQFIFQYYREEENGRGNFPPRFSGLQFPNYSSELNVNALELDDSALYLCASSLGRERPYEQYFGPGTRLTVT.

With respect to this clone: The germline gene is not matched at one end of the junction; a read error may be the cause. The chain joins TRBV7-9 to TRBJ1-5, with a possible D match to TRBD1 (6 bases). This CDR3 is 13 amino acids long. Germline-derived CDR1 and CDR2 are SEHNR and FQNEAQ (reference sequence). CDR3 residues: CSSSTTGNQPQHF. The CDR3 nucleotides are TGTTCCAGCAGTACAACAGGGAATCAGCCCCAGCATTTT.

V and J are TRBV28 and TRBJ2-3; no reliable D call. Germline V gives CDR1 MDHEN, CDR2 SYDVKM. The CDR3 consists of 11 residues. V gave up 3 bases and J gave up 7 bases, with 5 bases separating them. For the CDR3, the DNA is TGTGCCAGCAGTTTCAGGAATACGCAGTATTTT. Its translation: CASSFRNTQYF.

The V gene is TRBV19, the J gene TRBJ2-1; TRBD2 matches at 9 bases. CDR1 and CDR2 from the germline V gene are LNHDA and SQIVND (reference sequence). V shed 5 bases and J 7 bases; nucleotides not matched to a gene: 12. The CDR3 covers 16 residues. This chain's CDR3 is CASSLVGWREGNEQFF. As DNA, the CDR3 is TGTGCCAGTAGTCTGGTGGGTTGGCGGGAGGGGAATGAGCAGTTCTTC.

The V and J genes are TRBV27 and TRBJ1-5; D unclear. The CDR3 extends over 15 amino acids. The V gene's germline CDR1 is MNHEY and CDR2 SMNVEV (reference sequence). Deletions cut 3 bases from V and 0 bases from J, with 9 bases between. The CDR3 loop is CASSFLPPSNQPQHF. As DNA, the CDR3 is TGTGCCAGCAGTTTCCTACCCCCTAGCAATCAGCCCCAGCATTTT.

This clone was seen just once. The chain combines TRBV7-3 with TRBJ2-1, with 10 positions matching TRBD2. The V gene's germline CDR1 is SGHTA and CDR2 FQGTGA. The CDR3 is made up of 15 amino acids. The junction had 9 bases not matched to a gene; V was cut back by 6 bases and J by 7 bases. CDR3 nucleotide sequence: TGTGCCAGCAGTCCCAGCGGGAGGGCCTTTAATGAGCAGTTCTTC. Encoded protein: CASSPSGRAFNEQFF.

The chain is built from TRBV27 and TRBJ1-2; 12 bases line up with TRBD1. Germline trimming cut 6 bases from V and 7 bases from J; bases unmatched to any gene: 6. The CDR3 runs 14 residues. Per the germline V gene, CDR1 is MNHEY and CDR2 is SMNVEV (reference sequence). CDR3 DNA: TGTGCCAGCAGCTGGGACAGGGGGCTAAGTGGCTACACCTTC. Residues: CASSWDRGLSGYTF.

The chain combines TRBV28 with TRBJ1-1; D possibly corresponds to TRBD1 (6 bases). Per germline, CDR1 MDHEN and CDR2 SYDVKM. This CDR3 contains 11 residues. The V end lost 6 bases, the J end lost 9 bases, and 11 bases lay between the germline ends. The CDR3 spells CASRDTGKAFF. As DNA, the CDR3 is TGTGCCAGCAGGGATACAGGGAAAGCTTTCTTT.

The chain links TRBV10-1 to TRBJ1-1; a possible D gene is TRBD1 (6 bases). CDR1 and CDR2 from the germline V gene are WNHNN and SYGVQD (reference sequence). The CDR3 loop spans 13 amino acids. V was pared by 6 bases and J by 5 bases, with 13 bases between. CDR3 nucleotides: TGCGCCAGCAGGGGGGCACCCGGGACTGAAGCTTTCTTT. This encodes CASRGAPGTEAFF.

The chain links TRBV4-3 to TRBJ2-6; 11 bases align to TRBD1. This CDR3 has 18 amino acids. The V and J ends lost 3 bases and 0 bases, in that order; junction bases with no gene match: 4. Per the germline V gene, CDR1 is LGHNA and CDR2 is YSLEER. The CDR3 DNA is TGCGCCAGCAGCCAGGTAGGGACAGGGGGCTCTGGGGCCAACGTCCTGACTTTC. Amino acids: CASSQVGTGGSGANVLTF.

This chain links TRBV18 with TRBJ2-3, with 11 bases matching TRBD2. Germline V gene data show CDR1 as KGHSH and CDR2 as LQKENI. V shed 3 bases, J shed 4 bases, and the junction held 6 bases outside the gene matches. The CDR3 loop spans 16 amino acids. The CDR3 nucleotides are TGTGCCAGCTCACCCTTAGCGGGGGGGCTTTCAGATACGCAGTATTTT. It yields the protein CASSPLAGGLSDTQYF.

The CDR3 protein is CASSRDGSDSSYNEQFF. CDR3 bases: TGCGCCAGCAGCCGGGATGGCAGCGACTCTTCCTACAATGAGCAGTTCTTC. The chain recombines TRBV5-1 with TRBJ2-1; D might be TRBD2 (5 bases). V lost 4 bases, J lost 1 base, and 18 bases lay in between. The CDR3 spans 17 residues. Looked up from germline, CDR1 is SGHRS and CDR2 is YFSETQ.

V and J are TRBV6-5 and TRBJ1-2, with 8 bases lining up with TRBD1. Germline lookup yields CDR1 MNHEY and CDR2 SVGAGI. The CDR3 runs 15 residues. Trimming cost V 4 bases and J 1 base; bases outside gene matches: 5. The CDR3 protein is CASSFRDRLNYGYTF. The CDR3 bases are TGTGCCAGCAGTTTCCGGGACAGGCTTAACTATGGCTACACCTTC.